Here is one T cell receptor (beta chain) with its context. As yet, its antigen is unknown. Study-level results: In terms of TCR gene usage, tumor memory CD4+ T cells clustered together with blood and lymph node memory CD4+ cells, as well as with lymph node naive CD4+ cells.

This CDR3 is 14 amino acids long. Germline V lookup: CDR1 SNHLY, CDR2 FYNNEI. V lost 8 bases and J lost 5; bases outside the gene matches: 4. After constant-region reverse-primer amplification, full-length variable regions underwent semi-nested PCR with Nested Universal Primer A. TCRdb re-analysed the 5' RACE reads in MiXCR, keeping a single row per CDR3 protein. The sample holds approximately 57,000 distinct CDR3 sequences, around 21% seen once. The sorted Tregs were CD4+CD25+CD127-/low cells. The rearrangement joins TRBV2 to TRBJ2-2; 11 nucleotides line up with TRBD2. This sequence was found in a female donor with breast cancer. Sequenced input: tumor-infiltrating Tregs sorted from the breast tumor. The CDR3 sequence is CASLTSGSTGELFF. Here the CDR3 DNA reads TGTGCCAGCCTAACTAGCGGGAGTACCGGGGAGCTGTTTTTT.